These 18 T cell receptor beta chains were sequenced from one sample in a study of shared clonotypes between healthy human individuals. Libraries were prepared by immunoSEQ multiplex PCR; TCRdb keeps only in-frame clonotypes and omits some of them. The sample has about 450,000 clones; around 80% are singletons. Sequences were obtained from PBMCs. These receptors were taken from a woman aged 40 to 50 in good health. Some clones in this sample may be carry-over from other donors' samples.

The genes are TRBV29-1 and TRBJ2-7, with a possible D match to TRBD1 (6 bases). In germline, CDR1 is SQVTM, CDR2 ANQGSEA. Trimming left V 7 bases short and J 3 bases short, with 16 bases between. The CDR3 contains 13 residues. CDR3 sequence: CSAARGQYYEQYF. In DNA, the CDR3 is TGCAGCGCTGCCCGGGGACAATACTACGAGCAGTACTTC.

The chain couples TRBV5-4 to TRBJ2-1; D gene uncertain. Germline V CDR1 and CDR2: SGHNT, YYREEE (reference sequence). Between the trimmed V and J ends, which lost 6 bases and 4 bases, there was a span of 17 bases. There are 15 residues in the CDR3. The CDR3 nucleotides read TGTGCCAGCACTCATGCGTCGGCAGAGTACAATGAGCAGTTCTTC. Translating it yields CASTHASAEYNEQFF. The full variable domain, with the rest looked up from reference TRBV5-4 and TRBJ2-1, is ETGVTQSPTHLIKTRGQQVTLRCSSQSGHNTVSWYQQALGQGPQFIFQYYREEENGRGNFPPRFSGLQFPNYSSELNVNALELDDSALYLCASTHASAEYNEQFFGPGTRLTVL.

CDR3 protein: CASRAVAKNIQYF. The CDR3 nucleotides read TGTGCCAGCAGGGCAGTAGCCAAAAACATTCAGTACTTC. The chain is built from TRBV19 and TRBJ2-4; TRBD1 is a possible D gene (5 bases). The germline CDR1 and CDR2 sequences are LNHDA and SQIVND (reference sequence). V was cut by 9 bases and J by 0 bases, with 9 bases left in between. This CDR3 is built from 13 residues.

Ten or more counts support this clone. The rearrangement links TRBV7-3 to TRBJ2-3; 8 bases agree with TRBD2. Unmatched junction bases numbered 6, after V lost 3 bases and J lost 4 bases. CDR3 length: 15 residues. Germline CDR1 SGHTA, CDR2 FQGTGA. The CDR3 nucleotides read TGTGCCAGCAGCTTTTCCAGCGGGAGATCAGATACGCAGTATTTT. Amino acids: CASSFSSGRSDTQYF.

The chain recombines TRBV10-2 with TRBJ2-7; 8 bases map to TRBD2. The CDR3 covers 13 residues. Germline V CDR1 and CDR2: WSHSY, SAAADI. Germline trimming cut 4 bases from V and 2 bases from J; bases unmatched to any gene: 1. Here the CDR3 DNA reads TGCGCCAGCAGTGTGCGGGAGGCCTACGAGCAGTACTTC. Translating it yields CASSVREAYEQYF.

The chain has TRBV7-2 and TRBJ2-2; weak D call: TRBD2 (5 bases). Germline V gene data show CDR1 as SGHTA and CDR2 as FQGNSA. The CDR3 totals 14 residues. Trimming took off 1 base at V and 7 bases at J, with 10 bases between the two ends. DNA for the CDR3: TGTGCCAGCAGCTTAGGAACTAGAGTCGGGGAGCTGTTTTTT. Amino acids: CASSLGTRVGELFF.

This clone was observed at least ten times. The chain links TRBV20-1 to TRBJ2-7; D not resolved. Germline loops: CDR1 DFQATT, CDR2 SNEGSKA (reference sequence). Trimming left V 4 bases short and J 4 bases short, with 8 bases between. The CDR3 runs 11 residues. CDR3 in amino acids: CSAKGIYEQYF. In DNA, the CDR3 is TGCAGTGCTAAGGGAATTTACGAGCAGTACTTC.

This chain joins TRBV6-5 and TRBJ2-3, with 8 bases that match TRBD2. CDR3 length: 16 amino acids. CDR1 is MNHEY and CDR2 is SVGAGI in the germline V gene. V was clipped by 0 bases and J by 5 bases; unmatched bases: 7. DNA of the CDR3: TGTGCCAGCAGTTACTCCGCGGGAGGAGGAGGAGATACGCAGTATTTT. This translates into CASSYSAGGGGDTQYF.

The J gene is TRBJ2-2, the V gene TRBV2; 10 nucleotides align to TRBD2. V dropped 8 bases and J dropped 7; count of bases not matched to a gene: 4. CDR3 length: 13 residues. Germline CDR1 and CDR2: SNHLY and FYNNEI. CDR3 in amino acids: CASLAGVVGELFF. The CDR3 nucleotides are TGTGCCAGCCTAGCGGGAGTAGTCGGGGAGCTGTTTTTT.

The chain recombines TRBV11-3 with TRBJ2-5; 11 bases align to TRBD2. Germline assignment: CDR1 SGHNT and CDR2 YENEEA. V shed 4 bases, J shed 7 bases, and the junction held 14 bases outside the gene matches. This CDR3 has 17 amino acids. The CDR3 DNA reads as TGTGCCAGCAGCTCAGGCACTAGCGGGAGACGCGTTGGGACCCAGTACTTC. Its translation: CASSSGTSGRRVGTQYF.

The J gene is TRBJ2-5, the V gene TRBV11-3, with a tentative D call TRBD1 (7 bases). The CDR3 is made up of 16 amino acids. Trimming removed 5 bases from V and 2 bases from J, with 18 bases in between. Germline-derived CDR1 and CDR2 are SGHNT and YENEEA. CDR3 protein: CASSHGVRGAQETQYF. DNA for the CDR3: TGTGCCAGCAGCCACGGTGTCAGGGGGGCTCAAGAGACCCAGTACTTC.

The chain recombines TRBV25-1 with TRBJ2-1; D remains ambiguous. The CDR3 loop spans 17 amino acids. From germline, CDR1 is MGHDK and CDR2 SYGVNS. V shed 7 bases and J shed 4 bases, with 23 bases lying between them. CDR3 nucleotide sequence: TGTGCCAGCATCTTCCCCCCACGCACCGAGGTTTACAATGAGCAGTTCTTC. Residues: CASIFPPRTEVYNEQFF. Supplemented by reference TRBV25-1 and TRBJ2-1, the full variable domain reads EADIYQTPRYLVIGTGKKITLECSQTMGHDKMYWYQQDPGMELHLIHYSYGVNSTEKGDLSSESTVSRIRTEHFPLTLESARPSHTSQYLCASIFPPRTEVYNEQFFGPGTRLTVL.

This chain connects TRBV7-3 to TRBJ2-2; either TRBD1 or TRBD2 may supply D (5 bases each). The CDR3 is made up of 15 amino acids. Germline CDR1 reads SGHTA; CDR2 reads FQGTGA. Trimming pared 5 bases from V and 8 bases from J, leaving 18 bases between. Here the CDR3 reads CASSPGTAESGELFF. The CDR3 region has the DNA TGTGCCAGCAGCCCGGGGACCGCAGAATCAGGGGAGCTGTTTTTT.

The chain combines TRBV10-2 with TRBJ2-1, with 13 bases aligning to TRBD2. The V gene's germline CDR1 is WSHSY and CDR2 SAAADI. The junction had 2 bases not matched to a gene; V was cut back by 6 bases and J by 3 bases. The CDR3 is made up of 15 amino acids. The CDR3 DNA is TGCGCCAGCAGGGGGACTAGCGGGATCTACAATGAGCAGTTCTTC. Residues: CASRGTSGIYNEQFF.

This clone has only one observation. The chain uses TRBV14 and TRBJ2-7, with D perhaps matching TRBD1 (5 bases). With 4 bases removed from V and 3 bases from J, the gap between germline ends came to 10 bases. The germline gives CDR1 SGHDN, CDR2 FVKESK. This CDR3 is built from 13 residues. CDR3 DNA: TGTGCCAGCAGCCTTCGACAGCTCTACGAGCAGTACTTC. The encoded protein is CASSLRQLYEQYF.

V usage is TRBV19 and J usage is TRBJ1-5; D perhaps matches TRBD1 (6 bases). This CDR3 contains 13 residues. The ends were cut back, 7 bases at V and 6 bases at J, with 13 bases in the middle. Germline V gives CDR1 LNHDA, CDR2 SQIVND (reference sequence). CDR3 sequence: CASIQGFGQPQHF. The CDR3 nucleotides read TGTGCCAGTATTCAGGGGTTCGGTCAGCCCCAGCATTTT.

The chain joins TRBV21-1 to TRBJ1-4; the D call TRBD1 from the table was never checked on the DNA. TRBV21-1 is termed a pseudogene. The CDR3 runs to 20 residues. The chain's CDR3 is CASMKDTGTGERVTNEKLFF. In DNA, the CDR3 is TGTGCCAGCATGAAAGACACCGGGACAGGGGAGAGGGTAACTAATGAAAAACTGTTTTTT.

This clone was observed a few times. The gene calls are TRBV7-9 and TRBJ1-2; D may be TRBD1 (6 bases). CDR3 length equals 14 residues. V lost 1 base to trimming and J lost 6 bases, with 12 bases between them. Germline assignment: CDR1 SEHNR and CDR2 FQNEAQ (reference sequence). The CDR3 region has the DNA TGTGCCAGCAGCTTAGTTTGGCAGGGGAATGGCTACACCTTC. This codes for CASSLVWQGNGYTF.